Below, 3 T cell receptor beta chains from the same sample are listed, as sequenced in a study of tumor-infiltrating lymphocytes in primary liver carcinoma. The input was approximately 0.45 ug total RNA; TCR beta cDNA was made from it with a constant-region primer. Investigators got TCR beta libraries out of three nested multiplex PCR rounds, done with slightly modified ARM-PCR. Forward primers for TRBV1-TRBV30 and a C-beta reverse primer served the first two PCR rounds, at about 10 cycles each. TCRdb re-analysed the multiplex PCR reads in MiXCR, keeping a single row per CDR3 protein. Of about 350,000 distinct CDR3 sequences in the sample, less than 65% were seen once. Extraction also yielded germline DNA, while blood RNA was obtained from unsorted whole blood. The source material was peripheral blood. All receptors come from a man aged 40-49 years with primary liver carcinoma and hepatitis B virus infection.

The V and J genes are TRBV5-6 and TRBJ2-3; TRBD1 matches 8 bases. The CDR3 sequence is 14 residues long. Germline CDR1 and CDR2: SGHDT and YYEEEE. V lost 9 bases, J lost 3 bases, and 9 bases stayed unmatched. Here the CDR3 reads CATARDRRTDTQYF. DNA for the CDR3: TGTGCCACTGCACGGGACAGGCGGACAGATACGCAGTATTTT.

About this clonotype itself: Sequence at one end of the junction differs from germline and may be a read error. The chain uses TRBV6-5 and TRBJ2-1; 9 bases agree with TRBD2. The CDR3 is 15 amino acids. Germline V gene sequence: CDR1 MNHEY, CDR2 SVGAGI. CDR3 protein: CVSTNNPGASGKQFF. As DNA, the CDR3 is TGTGTCAGCACCAATAACCCCGGGGCTAGCGGGAAGCAGTTCTTC.

To note about this clonotype: The junction differs from germline at one of its ends, possibly a read error. The CDR3: CAGSLEAEGDTQYF. In nucleotides, the CDR3 is TGTGCCGGCAGCTTAGAGGCCGAGGGAGATACGCAGTATTTT. The chain uses TRBV11-2 and TRBJ2-3; maybe TRBD2 (5 bases). CDR1 is SGHAT, CDR2 FQNNGV, per germline. The length of the CDR3 is 14 residues. Looking up the rest from reference TRBV11-2 and TRBJ2-3 gives the full variable domain: EAGVAQSPRYKIIEKRQSVAFWCNPISGHATLYWYQQILGQGPKLLIQFQNNGVVDDSQLPKDRFSAERLKGVDSTLKIQPAKLEDSAVYLCAGSLEAEGDTQYFGPGTRLTVL.